The 5 T cell receptor beta chains in this list originate from one sample, sequenced in a study of Ad26.COV2.S vaccination and SARS-CoV-2 variants. The method was immunoSEQ multiplex PCR; TCRdb's version includes in-frame clones alone and lacks a portion of them. The sample yields more than 300,000 clones, 75% to 90% seen once. Treatment described: roughly 20 received Ad26.COV2.S at low or high dose, single or two shots; about 5 received placebo; per-sample allocation not given. After the first vaccine or placebo injection, samples were drawn on day 63. The sequencing here drew on peripheral blood, taken in a trial of Ad26.COV2.S vaccine versus placebo. The source is a person between 18 and 59 years old who received the Ad26.COV2.S COVID-19 vaccine or a placebo.

The J gene is TRBJ1-4, the V gene TRBV7-8; no firm D call. The CDR3 is 16 amino acids. V lost 11 bases and J lost 10, with 29 bases in between. Germline V gives CDR1 SGHVS, CDR2 FQNEAQ. CDR3 in amino acids: CAASLGRRPQDGKLFF. CDR3 sequence (DNA): TGTGCCGCGTCCTTGGGGAGGAGACCTCAAGACGGAAAACTGTTTTTT.

This chain uses TRBV7-9 with TRBJ2-1, with 7 bases identical to TRBD2. The CDR3 extends over 17 amino acids. The V gene end was trimmed by 5 bases and the J gene end by 1 base; junction bases not matched to a gene: 11. Germline CDR1 SEHNR, CDR2 FQNEAQ (reference sequence). The CDR3 protein is CASSPIVGGESYNEQFF. CDR3 sequence (DNA): TGTGCCAGCAGCCCGATCGTGGGGGGGGAGTCCTACAATGAGCAGTTCTTC.

The V gene is TRBV28, the J gene TRBJ2-1; 11 nucleotides agree with TRBD2. The V and J ends lost 3 bases and 6 bases, in that order; junction bases with no gene match: 4. The CDR3 sequence is 15 residues long. Germline V gene data show CDR1 as MDHEN and CDR2 as SYDVKM. The CDR3 DNA is TGTGCCAGCAGTTTCACTAGCGGGGGTTTCAATGAGCAGTTCTTC. Its translation is CASSFTSGGFNEQFF.

The chain recombines TRBV4-1 with TRBJ1-5, with D uncertain. There are 16 residues in the CDR3. V gave up 3 bases and J gave up 3 bases, with 15 bases separating them. The V gene's germline CDR1 is MGHRA and CDR2 YSYEKL. The CDR3 coding sequence is TGCGCCAGCAGCCAGGGCAGTTTGGGTAACAATCAGCCCCAGCATTTT. As protein: CASSQGSLGNNQPQHF.

V and J are TRBV5-4 and TRBJ2-1; 8 nucleotides line up with TRBD1. Per germline, CDR1 SGHNT and CDR2 YYREEE (reference sequence). V lost 4 bases to trimming and J lost 10 bases; unmatched junction nucleotides: 10. This CDR3 has 14 amino acids. This CDR3 reads CASSPGGTKGEQFF. Here the CDR3 DNA reads TGTGCCAGCAGCCCAGGGGGCACAAAGGGGGAGCAGTTCTTC.